The next 3 T cell receptor beta chains were all read from a single sample in a study of radiotherapy plus CTLA-4 blockade in lung cancer. Generated by immunoSEQ multiplex PCR, the TCRdb table keeps only in-frame clones and is missing some. The data show 50,000 to 65,000 clones, roughly four fifths seen once. The specimen comprised peripheral blood, sampled from a patient treated with radiotherapy plus ipilimumab. These receptors were taken from a human donor with non-small cell lung cancer who had a complete response to radiotherapy plus ipilimumab.

The chain recombines TRBV7-2 with TRBJ1-5; D might be TRBD1 (5 bases). Germline V lookup: CDR1 SGHTA, CDR2 FQGNSA. This CDR3 has 14 residues. Trimming cost V 5 bases and J 7 bases, with 15 bases left between them. For the CDR3, the DNA is TGTGCCAGCAGCCAGGGAGGCCCCCGGCAGCCCCAGCATTTT. Residues: CASSQGGPRQPQHF.

The chain uses TRBV30 and TRBJ2-7; 7 positions agree with TRBD1. Germline CDR1 GTSNPN, CDR2 SVGIG (reference sequence). With 2 bases clipped from V and 3 bases from J, the junction kept 10 bases outside the gene matches. The CDR3 has 15 residues. CDR3: CAWSMGRGGNYEQYF. The CDR3 region has the DNA TGTGCCTGGAGTATGGGTCGAGGGGGCAACTACGAGCAGTACTTC.

This rearrangement joins TRBV7-6 to TRBJ2-2, with 8 bases aligning to TRBD1. Germline CDR1 reads SGHVS; CDR2 reads FNYEAQ. The CDR3 is made up of 17 amino acids. V lost 3 bases, J lost 5 bases, and 11 bases stayed unmatched. For the CDR3, the DNA is TGTGCCAGCAGCTTCTACCCACATGGACAGGGTACCGGGGAGCTGTTTTTT. It yields the protein CASSFYPHGQGTGELFF.